The present TCR beta chain was sequenced within a study of blood T cell repertoires in COVID-19. This CDR3 is 19 amino acids long. After removal of 0 bases from V and 3 bases from J, the junction contained 13 bases not matched to a gene. CDR1 is ENHRY and CDR2 is SYGVKD in the germline V gene. Assay used: immunoSEQ multiplex PCR; TCRdb lists only in-frame clones, some missing. Here the sample spans about 270,000 clones, about 88% being singletons. V and J are TRBV10-3 and TRBJ2-3; TRBD2 agrees at 9 bases. Input material: PBMCs or T cells enriched from blood (not recorded which). This sequence originates from a woman aged 45-59 years who had recovered from COVID-19. CDR3 loop: CAISESNLAAGGLTDTQYF. The CDR3 DNA sequence: TGTGCCATCAGTGAGTCGAATTTAGCCGCGGGAGGGCTTACAGATACGCAGTATTTT.